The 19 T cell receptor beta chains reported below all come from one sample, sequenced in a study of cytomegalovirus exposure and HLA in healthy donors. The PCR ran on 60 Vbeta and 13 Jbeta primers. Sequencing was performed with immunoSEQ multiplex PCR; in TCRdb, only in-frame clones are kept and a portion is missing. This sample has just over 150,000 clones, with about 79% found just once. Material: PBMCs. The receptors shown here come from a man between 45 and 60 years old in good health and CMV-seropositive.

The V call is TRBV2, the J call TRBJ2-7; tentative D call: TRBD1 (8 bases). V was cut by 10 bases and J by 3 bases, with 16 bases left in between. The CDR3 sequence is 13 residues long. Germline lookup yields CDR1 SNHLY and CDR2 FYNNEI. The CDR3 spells CATTGGGSYEQYV. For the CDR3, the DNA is TGTGCCACCACAGGGGGGGGGAGCTACGAGCAGTACGTC.

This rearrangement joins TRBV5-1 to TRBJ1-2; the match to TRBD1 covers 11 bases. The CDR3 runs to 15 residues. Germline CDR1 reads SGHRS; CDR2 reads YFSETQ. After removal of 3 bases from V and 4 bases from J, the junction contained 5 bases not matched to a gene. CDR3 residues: CASSYGTGGGYGYTF. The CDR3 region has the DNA TGCGCCAGCAGCTACGGGACAGGGGGAGGCTATGGCTACACCTTC.

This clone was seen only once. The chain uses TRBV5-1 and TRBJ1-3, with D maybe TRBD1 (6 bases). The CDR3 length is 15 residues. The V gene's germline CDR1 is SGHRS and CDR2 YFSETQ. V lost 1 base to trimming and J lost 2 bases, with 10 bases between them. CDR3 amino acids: CASSLHRDAGNTIYF. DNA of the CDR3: TGCGCCAGCAGCTTGCACAGGGATGCTGGAAACACCATATATTTT.

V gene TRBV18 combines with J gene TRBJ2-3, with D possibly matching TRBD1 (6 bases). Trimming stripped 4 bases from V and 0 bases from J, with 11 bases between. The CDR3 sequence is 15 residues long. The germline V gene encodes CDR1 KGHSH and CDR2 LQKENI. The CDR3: CASSHDRSSTDTQYF. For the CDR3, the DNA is TGTGCCAGCTCACACGACAGGTCTAGCACAGATACGCAGTATTTT.

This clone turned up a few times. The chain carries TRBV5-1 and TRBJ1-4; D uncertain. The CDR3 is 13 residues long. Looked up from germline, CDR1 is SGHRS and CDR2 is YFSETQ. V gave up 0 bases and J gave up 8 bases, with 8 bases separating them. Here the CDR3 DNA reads TGCGCCAGCAGCTTGGCCACGGGGGAAAAACTGTTTTTT. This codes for CASSLATGEKLFF.

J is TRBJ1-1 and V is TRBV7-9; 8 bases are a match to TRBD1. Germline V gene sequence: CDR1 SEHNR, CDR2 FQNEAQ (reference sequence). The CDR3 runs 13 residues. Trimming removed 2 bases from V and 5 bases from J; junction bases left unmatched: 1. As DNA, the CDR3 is TGTGCCAGCAGCTTAAACAGGGGGACTGAAGCTTTCTTT. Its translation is CASSLNRGTEAFF.

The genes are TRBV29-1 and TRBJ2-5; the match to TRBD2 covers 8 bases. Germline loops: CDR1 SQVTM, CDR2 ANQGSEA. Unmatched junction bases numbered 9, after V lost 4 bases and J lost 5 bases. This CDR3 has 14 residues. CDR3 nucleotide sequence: TGCAGCGTTGCGGGGCGGGAGGCGGGCGAGACCCAGTACTTC. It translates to CSVAGREAGETQYF. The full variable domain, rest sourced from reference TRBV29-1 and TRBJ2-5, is SAVISQKPSRDICQRGTSLTIQCQVDSQVTMMFWYRQQPGQSLTLIATANQGSEATYESGFVIDKFPISRPNLTFSTLTVSNMSPEDSSIYLCSVAGREAGETQYFGPGTRLLVL.

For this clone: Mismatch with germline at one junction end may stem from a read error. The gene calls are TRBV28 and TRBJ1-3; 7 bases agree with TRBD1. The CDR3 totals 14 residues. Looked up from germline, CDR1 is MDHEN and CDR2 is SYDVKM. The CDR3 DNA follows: TGTGCCAGCAGGGCGGGGAACAGGGGAAAAACCATATATTTT. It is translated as CASRAGNRGKTIYF.

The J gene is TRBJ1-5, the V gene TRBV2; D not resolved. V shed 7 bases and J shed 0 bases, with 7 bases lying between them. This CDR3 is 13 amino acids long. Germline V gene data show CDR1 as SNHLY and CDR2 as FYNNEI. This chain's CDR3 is CASTPYSNQPQHF. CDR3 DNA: TGTGCCAGCACCCCTTATAGCAATCAGCCCCAGCATTTT.

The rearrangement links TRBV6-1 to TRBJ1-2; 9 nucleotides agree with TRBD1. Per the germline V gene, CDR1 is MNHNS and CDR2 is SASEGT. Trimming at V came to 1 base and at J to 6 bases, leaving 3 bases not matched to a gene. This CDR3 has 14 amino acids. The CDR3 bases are TGTGCCAGCAGTGAAGGATGGGACAGGGATGGCTACACCTTC. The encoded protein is CASSEGWDRDGYTF.

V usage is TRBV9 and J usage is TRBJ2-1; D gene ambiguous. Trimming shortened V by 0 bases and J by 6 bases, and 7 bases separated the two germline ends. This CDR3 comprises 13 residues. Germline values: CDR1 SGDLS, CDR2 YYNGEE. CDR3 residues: CASSVGHGNEQFF. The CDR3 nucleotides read TGTGCCAGCAGCGTAGGGCATGGCAATGAGCAGTTCTTC. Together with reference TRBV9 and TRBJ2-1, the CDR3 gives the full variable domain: DSGVTQTPKHLITATGQRVTLRCSPRSGDLSVYWYQQSLDQGLQFLIQYYNGEERAKGNILERFSAQQFPDLHSELNLSSLELGDSALYFCASSVGHGNEQFFGPGTRLTVL.

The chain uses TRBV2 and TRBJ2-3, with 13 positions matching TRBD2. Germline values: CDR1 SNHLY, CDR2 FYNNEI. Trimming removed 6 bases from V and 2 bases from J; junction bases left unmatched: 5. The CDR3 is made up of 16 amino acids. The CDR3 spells CASRRLAGGTTDTQYF. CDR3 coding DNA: TGTGCCAGCAGGCGACTAGCGGGAGGTACCACAGATACGCAGTATTTT.

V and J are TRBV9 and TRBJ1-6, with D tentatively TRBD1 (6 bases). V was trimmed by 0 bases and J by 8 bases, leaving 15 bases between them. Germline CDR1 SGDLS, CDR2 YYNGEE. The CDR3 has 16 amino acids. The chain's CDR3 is CASSVESGTKYSPLHF. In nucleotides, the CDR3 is TGTGCCAGCAGCGTAGAAAGTGGGACAAAGTATTCACCCCTCCACTTT.

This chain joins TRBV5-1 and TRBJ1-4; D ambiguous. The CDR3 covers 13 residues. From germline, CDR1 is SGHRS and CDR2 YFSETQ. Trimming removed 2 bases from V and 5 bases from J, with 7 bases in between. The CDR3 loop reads CASSLAPNEKLFF. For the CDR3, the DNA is TGCGCCAGCAGCTTAGCCCCAAATGAAAAACTGTTTTTT. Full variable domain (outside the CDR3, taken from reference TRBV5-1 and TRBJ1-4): KAGVTQTPRYLIKTRGQQVTLSCSPISGHRSVSWYQQTPGQGLQFLFEYFSETQRNKGNFPGRFSGRQFSNSRSEMNVSTLELGDSALYLCASSLAPNEKLFFGSGTQLSVL.

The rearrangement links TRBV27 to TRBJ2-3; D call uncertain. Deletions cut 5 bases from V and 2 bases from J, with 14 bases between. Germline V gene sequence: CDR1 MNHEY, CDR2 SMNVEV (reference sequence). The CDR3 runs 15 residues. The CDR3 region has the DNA TGTGCCAGCAGTCTTGCCGCTAACCCCACAGATACGCAGTATTTT. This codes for CASSLAANPTDTQYF.

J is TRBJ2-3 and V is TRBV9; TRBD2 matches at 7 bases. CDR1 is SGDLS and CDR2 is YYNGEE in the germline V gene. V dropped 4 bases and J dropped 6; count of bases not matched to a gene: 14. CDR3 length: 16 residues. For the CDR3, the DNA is TGTGCCAGCAGCCTAACTAGCGAGGGGACCATGGATACGCAGTATTTT. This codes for CASSLTSEGTMDTQYF.

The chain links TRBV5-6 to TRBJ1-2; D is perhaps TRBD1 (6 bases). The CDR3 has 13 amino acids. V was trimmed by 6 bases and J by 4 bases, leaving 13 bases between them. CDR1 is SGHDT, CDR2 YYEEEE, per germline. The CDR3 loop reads CASIQDRTYGYTF. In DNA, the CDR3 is TGTGCCAGCATTCAAGACAGGACCTATGGCTACACCTTC.

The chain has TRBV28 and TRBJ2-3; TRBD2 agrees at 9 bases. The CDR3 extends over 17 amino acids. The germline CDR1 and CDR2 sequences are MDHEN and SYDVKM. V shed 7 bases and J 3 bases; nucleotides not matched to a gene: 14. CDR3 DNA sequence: TGTGCCAGCACCCTAATGGCGGGAGGGCCCCCGACAGATACGCAGTATTTT. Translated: CASTLMAGGPPTDTQYF.

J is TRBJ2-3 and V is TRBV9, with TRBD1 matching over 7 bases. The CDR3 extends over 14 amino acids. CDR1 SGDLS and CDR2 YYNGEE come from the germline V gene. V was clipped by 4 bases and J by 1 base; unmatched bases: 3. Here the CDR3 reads CASSLGQGTDTQYF. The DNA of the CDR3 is TGTGCCAGCAGCCTAGGACAGGGCACAGATACGCAGTATTTT.